What follows are 32 T cell receptor beta chains derived from one specimen sequenced in a study of blood T cell repertoires in COVID-19. The table came from immunoSEQ multiplex PCR; TCRdb's copy has only in-frame clones and leaves some out. The data contain 100,000 or so clones, roughly nine tenths of them singletons. The sequenced sample consisted of peripheral blood. The receptors were gathered from a man between 50 and 59 years old with active COVID-19.

The V and J genes are TRBV19 and TRBJ2-1; TRBD2 matches 13 bases. CDR3 length: 16 amino acids. Per germline, CDR1 LNHDA and CDR2 SQIVND (reference sequence). V was pared by 4 bases and J by 7 bases, with 7 bases of the junction left unmatched. The CDR3 nucleotides are TGTGCCAGTAGTACTCCCGGGACTAGCGGGATTAATGAGCAGTTCTTC. Protein: CASSTPGTSGINEQFF.

This clone was seen just once. The chain has TRBV30 and TRBJ1-4, with 7 bases fitting TRBD1. There are 15 residues in the CDR3. After removal of 0 bases from V and 2 bases from J, the junction contained 3 bases not matched to a gene. The germline V gene has CDR1 GTSNPN and CDR2 SVGIG (reference sequence). The CDR3 nucleotides are TGTGCCTGGAGTGTTTCGACAGGGACTAATGAAAAACTGTTTTTT. Protein: CAWSVSTGTNEKLFF.

The gene calls are TRBV18 and TRBJ2-5; D ambiguous. CDR1 is KGHSH, CDR2 LQKENI, per germline. This CDR3 has 13 amino acids. V lost 2 bases to trimming and J lost 2 bases, with 6 bases between them. The CDR3 sequence: CASSPSRQETQYF. The CDR3 bases are TGTGCCAGCTCACCAAGCCGACAAGAGACCCAGTACTTC.

The genes are TRBV19 and TRBJ1-4, with a tentative D call TRBD1 (6 bases). Germline values: CDR1 LNHDA, CDR2 SQIVND (reference sequence). There are 15 residues in the CDR3. The ends were cut back, 1 base at V and 8 bases at J, with 14 bases in the middle. The CDR3 sequence: CASSIATGSREKLFF. CDR3 sequence (DNA): TGTGCCAGTAGTATAGCCACAGGGAGTCGGGAAAAACTGTTTTTT. Complete variable domain (other parts from reference TRBV19 and TRBJ1-4): DGGITQSPKYLFRKEGQNVTLSCEQNLNHDAMYWYRQDPGQGLRLIYYSQIVNDFQKGDIAEGYSVSREKKESFPLTVTSAQKNPTAFYLCASSIATGSREKLFFGSGTQLSVL.

The V call is TRBV6-5, the J call TRBJ1-1; no clear D gene. Trimming took off 6 bases at V and 3 bases at J, with 5 bases between the two ends. CDR1 and CDR2 (germline): MNHEY, SVGAGI. The CDR3 consists of 11 residues. CDR3 protein: CASSYDTEAFF. In DNA, the CDR3 is TGTGCCAGCAGCTATGACACTGAAGCTTTCTTT.

V gene TRBV9 combines with J gene TRBJ1-6; 8 bases match TRBD1. The junction had 5 bases not matched to a gene; V was cut back by 4 bases and J by 5 bases. CDR3 length: 15 amino acids. Germline CDR1 SGDLS, CDR2 YYNGEE. CDR3 nucleotides: TGTGCCAGCAGCAGAGACAGGGGCGATAATTCACCCCTCCACTTT. Protein product: CASSRDRGDNSPLHF.

The chain couples TRBV7-2 to TRBJ1-3, with a weak D call TRBD1 (5 bases). The CDR3 contains 15 residues. Between the trimmed V and J ends, which lost 3 bases and 2 bases, there was a span of 11 bases. Germline lookup yields CDR1 SGHTA and CDR2 FQGNSA. The CDR3 reads CASSLGRAPGNTIYF. CDR3 DNA sequence: TGTGCCAGCAGCTTGGGCAGGGCTCCTGGAAACACCATATATTTT.

The J gene is TRBJ1-1, the V gene TRBV7-8; D remains unclear. The length of the CDR3 is 15 residues. CDR1 SGHVS and CDR2 FQNEAQ come from the germline V gene. Trimming cost V 1 base and J 2 bases, with 11 bases left between them. The CDR3 spells CASSLGAALNTEAFF. Here the CDR3 DNA reads TGTGCCAGCAGCTTAGGGGCAGCCCTTAACACTGAAGCTTTCTTT. Combining the CDR3 with reference TRBV7-8 and TRBJ1-1 gives the whole variable domain GAGVSQSPRYKVAKRGQDVALRCDPISGHVSLFWYQQALGQGPEFLTYFQNEAQLDKSGLPSDRFFAERPEGSVSTLKIQRTQQEDSAVYLCASSLGAALNTEAFFGQGTRLTVV.

The chain uses TRBV14 and TRBJ1-2, with unresolved D. Germline CDR1 is SGHDN and CDR2 is FVKESK. This CDR3 spans 13 amino acids. The ends were cut back, 5 bases at V and 2 bases at J, with 9 bases in the middle. The CDR3 DNA is TGTGCCAGCAGCAGAACACAGAACTATGGCTACACCTTC. It specifies CASSRTQNYGYTF.

V and J are TRBV4-1 and TRBJ1-2; D is unclear. Germline CDR1 is MGHRA and CDR2 is YSYEKL. CDR3 size: 15 residues. Between the trimmed V and J ends, which lost 0 bases and 3 bases, there was a span of 11 bases. The CDR3 bases are TGCGCCAGCAGCCAAGAACCGGGAGTACACTATGGCTACACCTTC. Protein: CASSQEPGVHYGYTF.

The J gene is TRBJ1-5, the V gene TRBV27; TRBD1 matches at 8 bases. Trimming at V came to 8 bases and at J to 4 bases, leaving 4 bases not matched to a gene. The CDR3 has 13 residues. Per germline, CDR1 MNHEY and CDR2 SMNVEV (reference sequence). The CDR3 DNA reads TGTGCCAGCGGGGACAGGAGGAATCAGCCCCAGCATTTT. The encoded protein is CASGDRRNQPQHF.

The V call is TRBV27, the J call TRBJ2-1; 8 bases are shared with TRBD2. CDR3 length equals 16 residues. The V gene's germline CDR1 is MNHEY and CDR2 SMNVEV (reference sequence). J gave up 0 bases and V 3 bases, and 4 bases lay outside the gene matches. The CDR3 sequence is CASSFLAGGSYNEQFF. Here the CDR3 DNA reads TGTGCCAGCAGTTTTTTGGCGGGAGGCTCCTACAATGAGCAGTTCTTC.

The genes are TRBV2 and TRBJ1-2; 9 bases line up with TRBD1. CDR1 and CDR2 (germline): SNHLY, FYNNEI. The CDR3 is 14 amino acids. After removal of 5 bases from V and 2 bases from J, the junction contained 3 bases not matched to a gene. The CDR3 nucleotides are TGTGCCAGCAGTCGGGACAGGGAGAACTATGGCTACACCTTC. This encodes CASSRDRENYGYTF.

V is TRBV6-6 and J is TRBJ1-2, with D hard to call. This CDR3 spans 11 amino acids. Deletions cut 5 bases from V and 4 bases from J, with 5 bases between. CDR1 is MNHNY and CDR2 is SVGAGI in the germline V gene (reference sequence). As DNA, the CDR3 is TGTGCCAGCAGTCACACCTATGGCTACACCTTC. Its protein is CASSHTYGYTF.

CDR3 loop: CAISEGLLAGVETQYF. CDR3 in DNA: TGTGCCATCAGTGAGGGTCTTCTAGCGGGAGTGGAGACCCAGTACTTC. The chain is built from TRBV10-3 and TRBJ2-5; 10 bases fit TRBD2. The CDR3 contains 16 residues. The germline CDR1 and CDR2 sequences are ENHRY and SYGVKD. V shed 2 bases, J shed 5 bases, and the junction held 8 bases outside the gene matches.

The V call is TRBV2, the J call TRBJ1-1; D remains unclear. CDR3 length: 17 residues. V lost 0 bases, J lost 0 bases, and 14 bases lay in between. Germline V gene sequence: CDR1 SNHLY, CDR2 FYNNEI. Written as DNA, the CDR3 is TGTGCCAGCAGTGAAGCCCCTCGGAGCAGTATGAACACTGAAGCTTTCTTT. Residues: CASSEAPRSSMNTEAFF.

The chain recombines TRBV5-1 with TRBJ2-2; TRBD2 aligns across 10 bases. The CDR3 has 16 amino acids. With 2 bases clipped from V and 5 bases from J, the junction kept 6 bases outside the gene matches. The germline V gene encodes CDR1 SGHRS and CDR2 YFSETQ. CDR3 sequence reads: CASSLLAGRYTGELFF. The CDR3 coding sequence is TGCGCCAGCAGCTTACTAGCGGGGAGGTATACCGGGGAGCTGTTTTTT.

The chain has TRBV11-3 and TRBJ2-6; the D is unclear. Germline-derived CDR1 and CDR2 are SGHNT and YENEEA. With 5 bases removed from V and 0 bases from J, the gap between germline ends came to 11 bases. This CDR3 has 16 residues. This CDR3 is CASSHSGSSGANVLTF. CDR3 DNA sequence: TGTGCCAGCAGCCATAGTGGTAGCTCTGGGGCCAACGTCCTGACTTTC.

DNA for the CDR3: TGCGCCAGCAGCCAACAGACAGGGGGTTCCTATGGCTACACCTTC. As protein: CASSQQTGGSYGYTF. The chain is built from TRBV4-1 and TRBJ1-2; TRBD1 aligns across 9 bases. In germline, CDR1 is MGHRA, CDR2 YSYEKL. The CDR3 covers 15 residues. Losses at the gene ends were 2 bases for V and 4 bases for J; bases not matched to a gene: 5.

The chain has TRBV29-1 and TRBJ2-5; maybe TRBD1 (6 bases). The ends were cut back, 4 bases at V and 3 bases at J, with 9 bases in the middle. Germline loops: CDR1 SQVTM, CDR2 ANQGSEA. There are 12 residues in the CDR3. CDR3 nucleotides: TGCAGCGTTGGTCCAGGGGAAGAGACCCAGTACTTC. This gives the protein CSVGPGEETQYF.

The chain carries TRBV28 and TRBJ2-1; 7 bases align to TRBD2. The V gene's germline CDR1 is MDHEN and CDR2 SYDVKM. The trim removed 5 bases at V and 12 bases at J, leaving 13 bases unmatched. CDR3 length: 14 amino acids. CDR3 sequence reads: CASSVGTMGLGQFF. The CDR3 DNA reads as TGTGCCAGCAGTGTCGGGACTATGGGACTCGGGCAGTTCTTC. Complete variable domain (other parts from reference TRBV28 and TRBJ2-1): DVKVTQSSRYLVKRTGEKVFLECVQDMDHENMFWYRQDPGLGLRLIYFSYDVKMKEKGDIPEGYSVSREKKERFSLILESASTNQTSMYLCASSVGTMGLGQFFGPGTRLTVL.

A single count supports this clone. The chain recombines TRBV4-1 with TRBJ1-6; 9 positions match TRBD1. The V gene end was trimmed by 4 bases and the J gene end by 10 bases; junction bases not matched to a gene: 8. CDR1 and CDR2 from the germline V gene are MGHRA and YSYEKL. CDR3 length: 15 residues. The CDR3 loop is CASSRKGDRESPLHF. Here the CDR3 DNA reads TGCGCCAGCAGCCGAAAGGGGGACAGGGAATCACCCCTCCACTTT.

The genes are TRBV9 and TRBJ1-4, with D possibly being TRBD1 (5 bases). This CDR3 is 16 amino acids long. V lost 4 bases and J lost 6, with 19 bases in between. Germline V gene sequence: CDR1 SGDLS, CDR2 YYNGEE. The chain's CDR3 is CASSPAGRGGHEKLFF. The CDR3 DNA follows: TGTGCCAGCAGCCCAGCGGGAAGGGGTGGACATGAAAAACTGTTTTTT.

This clone came up once. This chain joins TRBV19 and TRBJ1-1; D remains unclear. Germline V gene lookup returns CDR1 LNHDA and CDR2 SQIVND (reference sequence). V was clipped by 5 bases and J by 0 bases, with 7 bases between them. The CDR3 runs to 13 residues. CDR3 nucleotide sequence: TGTGCCAGTAGTCTGCAGATGAACACTGAAGCTTTCTTT. This gives the protein CASSLQMNTEAFF.

This chain joins TRBV19 and TRBJ2-1; 15 bases line up with TRBD2. V shed 3 bases, J shed 9 bases, and the junction held 6 bases outside the gene matches. From germline, CDR1 is LNHDA and CDR2 SQIVND (reference sequence). This CDR3 contains 16 residues. CDR3 in amino acids: CASSIGTSGGSAEQFF. The CDR3 DNA reads as TGTGCCAGTAGTATTGGGACTAGCGGGGGGTCAGCTGAGCAGTTCTTC.

A remark on this clone: A read error may produce the germline difference seen at one junction end. The rearrangement uses TRBV10-3 and TRBJ1-1; D unclear. Germline V gives CDR1 ENHRY, CDR2 SYGVKD. CDR3 length: 13 amino acids. CDR3 DNA sequence: TGTGCCATCAGTGAGTCACAGAACTCTGAAGCTTTCTTT. Translation: CAISESQNSEAFF.

The chain joins TRBV19 to TRBJ2-6; 7 bases agree with TRBD2. The CDR3 runs 18 residues. V trimming: 6 bases; J trimming: 4 bases; junction bases outside the gene matches: 15. CDR1 is LNHDA, CDR2 SQIVND, per germline (reference sequence). The CDR3: CASSVTGAGRQGANVLTF. In DNA form, the CDR3 reads TGTGCCAGTAGCGTCACTGGAGCGGGGAGACAGGGGGCCAACGTCCTGACTTTC.

The chain employs TRBV11-3 and TRBJ2-2, with D possibly being TRBD1 (5 bases). V was pared by 10 bases and J by 1 base, with 10 bases between. The CDR3 totals 13 residues. CDR1 and CDR2 (germline): SGHNT, YENEEA. DNA for the CDR3: TGTGCCACCCGCCAGGGGAACACCGGGGAGCTGTTTTTT. It specifies CATRQGNTGELFF.

The chain links TRBV6-4 to TRBJ1-6; 8 nucleotides agree with TRBD1. Germline lookup yields CDR1 MRHNA and CDR2 SNTAGT. There are 15 residues in the CDR3. V gave up 7 bases and J gave up 2 bases; unmatched junction bases: 4. The CDR3 DNA reads TGTGCCAGCAAAGAGACAGGGGCCTATAATTCACCCCTCCACTTT. Amino acids: CASKETGAYNSPLHF.

The J gene is TRBJ1-1, the V gene TRBV5-1; no definite D call. Deletions cut 4 bases from V and 0 bases from J, with 7 bases between. CDR1 is SGHRS, CDR2 YFSETQ, per germline. The length of the CDR3 is 13 residues. Here the CDR3 reads CASSPGVNTEAFF. As DNA, the CDR3 is TGCGCCAGCAGCCCCGGGGTGAACACTGAAGCTTTCTTT.

As regards this clone: Other DNA sequences of this sample code for an identical CDR3. J is TRBJ1-5 and V is TRBV19; no firm D call. Germline CDR1 and CDR2: LNHDA and SQIVND (reference sequence). This CDR3 region has 14 residues. V dropped 7 bases and J dropped 0 bases, with 10 bases sitting between them. The CDR3 DNA reads TGTGCCAGTAATTTGCGGGATAGCAATCAGCCCCAGCATTTT. Its translation: CASNLRDSNQPQHF. Filled out from reference TRBV19 and TRBJ1-5, the complete variable domain reads DGGITQSPKYLFRKEGQNVTLSCEQNLNHDAMYWYRQDPGQGLRLIYYSQIVNDFQKGDIAEGYSVSREKKESFPLTVTSAQKNPTAFYLCASNLRDSNQPQHFGDGTRLSIL.

The DNA for the CDR3 is TGTGCCAGCTCACCAGGACAGGGAGGGGTAGAGACCCAGTACTTC. Amino acids: CASSPGQGGVETQYF. This chain joins TRBV18 and TRBJ2-5; a possible D gene is TRBD1 (8 bases). In germline, CDR1 is KGHSH, CDR2 LQKENI. V shed 2 bases and J shed 4 bases, with 14 bases lying between them. The CDR3 has 15 residues.